The source of this T cell receptor (beta chain) is a study of blood T cell repertoires in COVID-19 (dated by TCRdb to 2018 to 2020). Regarding the research as a whole: Collaborator samples came from the United States, Italy and Spain and covered acute and convalescent phases of COVID-19. The material from the prospective study consisted of cDNA or gDNA derived from T cells, B-cell-depleted T cells, or PBMCs. Deeply sampled blood TCRbeta repertoires from subjects exposed to, actively infected with, or recovered from COVID-19 were included in the dataset. The repertoires were made available in a free public database intended to serve as a resource for research on the immune response to SARS-CoV-2. The samples were drawn from two sources: the first 160 participants of the ongoing ImmuneRACE study, and 950 to 1,500 subjects contributed by 6 global collaborators. Sample metadata almost always included a de-identified subject ID, COVID-19 status, age in years and sex. Where available, HLA class I and class II types were taken from metadata supplied by the sample provider and were not determined by assay-based typing. The paper's findings and limits, for the study overall: Clinical and demographic metadata were provided uncurated, with the amount varying by source and participant.

TCRbeta CDR3 regions were amplified from genomic DNA using the immunoSEQ Assay, a bias-controlled multiplex PCR. For the original study's pipeline: Within the assay, amplification of reference gene primers was used to estimate how many nucleated cells each sample contained. To quantify the absolute abundance of each unique TCRbeta CDR3 rearrangement, sequence reads were collapsed and filtered. For each sample, productive Simpson clonality was calculated as the square root of Simpson's diversity index across productive rearrangements. The source is immuneACCESS, and TCRdb retained only in-frame sequences with V and J called. Part of the clones is not carried over; for the studies checked, unresolved V genes explain less than half of this, and the remainder is unexplained. V, J and clone size reflect that table, while D and trimming were determined from the DNA. Within this sample are about 220,000 clones, with over 75% of them counted one time only. The ten most abundant clones make up 3% to 4% of the sample.

Participants in the prospective study were enrolled through a virtual design, were aged roughly 18 to 100 years, and lived in some 24 United States geographic areas. To assign participants to cohorts, the prospective study relied on clinical history that participants themselves reported in a screening survey and a study questionnaire. Recovered participants in ImmuneRACE Cohort 3 were defined by two consecutive negative NP/OP PCR tests, clearance by a healthcare professional, or resolution of symptoms. Mobile phlebotomists in the prospective study collected whole blood, serum and a nasopharyngeal or oropharyngeal swab from every participant. Additional blood draws and questionnaires over an approximately 2-month period could optionally be provided by prospective study participants. Blood samples from the prospective study were shipped frozen or at room temperature prior to DNA extraction. As for this clone: Its cognate antigen has yet to be identified. No base quality information exists; no much larger clone differs at one position.

The CDR1 and CDR2 encoded by the germline V gene are ENHRY and SYGVKD. The germline V end is reduced by 10 bases and the J end by 2 bases; junction bases left unmatched: 4. There are 12 amino acids in the CDR3, from cysteine to phenylalanine inclusive. Only CDR3 DNA is held: 36 bases, read in frame from base 1. The clonotype comes from a woman aged 55 to 70 who had recovered from COVID-19. This chain joins TRBV10-3 to TRBJ1-2, with TRBD1 matching 7 junction bases. The sequencing sample was made of PBMCs or T cells enriched from blood (not recorded which). In nucleotides, the sequence is TGTGCCACCGGACAGGAGAACTATGGCTACACCTTC. This translates into CATGQENYGYTF.